One and the same sample provided the 28 T cell receptor beta chains below, sequenced in a study of blood T cell repertoires in COVID-19. TCRdb's copy holds only in-frame clones and misses some; the assay was immunoSEQ multiplex PCR. The sample holds some 130,000 clones; approximately 90% are singletons and the top ten take less than 20%. What was sequenced was peripheral blood. The receptor source for this set is a man over 45 with active or convalescent COVID-19.

The chain recombines TRBV9 with TRBJ2-1, with D perhaps matching TRBD2 (7 bases). V lost 9 bases and J 5 bases, leaving 18 bases between the germline ends. CDR3 length: 14 amino acids. Germline values: CDR1 SGDLS, CDR2 YYNGEE. DNA of the CDR3: TGTGCCACCTCAGGGGAGGGCCTTAACAATGAGCAGTTCTTC. It translates to CATSGEGLNNEQFF. The variable domain in full, completed from reference TRBV9 and TRBJ2-1, reads DSGVTQTPKHLITATGQRVTLRCSPRSGDLSVYWYQQSLDQGLQFLIQYYNGEERAKGNILERFSAQQFPDLHSELNLSSLELGDSALYFCATSGEGLNNEQFFGPGTRLTVL.

This clone has only a few counts. The rearrangement joins TRBV12-5 to TRBJ2-1; a weak D match, TRBD2 (5 bases). CDR1 LGHNT and CDR2 FRNRAP come from the germline V gene. The length of the CDR3 is 16 residues. Trimming pared 1 base from V and 0 bases from J, leaving 10 bases between. CDR3 sequence (DNA): TGTGCTAGTGGTTTGGAAGTAGGAGGCTCCTACAATGAGCAGTTCTTC. It is translated as CASGLEVGGSYNEQFF.

Of note for this clone: A junction boundary mismatches the germline segment, possibly from a read error. CDR3 sequence (DNA): TGTGCCAGCAGCGTAGTCGGGTCTTTCTCCCACGAGCAGTACTTC. Protein: CASSVVGSFSHEQYF. The V and J genes are TRBV9 and TRBJ2-7; D call uncertain. There are 15 residues in the CDR3. CDR1 is SGDLS and CDR2 is YYNGEE in the germline V gene.

This clone was counted between two and nine times. The chain joins TRBV6-2 or TRBV6-3 to TRBJ1-2; D is possibly TRBD1 (5 bases). The V end lost 2 bases, the J end lost 4 bases, and 17 bases lay between the germline ends. CDR3 length equals 16 residues. Germline V lookup: CDR1 MNHEY, CDR2 SVGEGT. CDR3 nucleotides: TGTGCCAGCAGTTACGGCGCAGGGTATGGAATCTATGGCTACACCTTC. Translated, it gives CASSYGAGYGIYGYTF.

V and J are TRBV27 and TRBJ2-1, with unresolved D. V dropped 6 bases and J dropped 5 bases, with 8 bases sitting between them. The CDR3 is 12 residues long. CDR1 and CDR2 (germline): MNHEY, SMNVEV (reference sequence). DNA for the CDR3: TGTGCCAGCAGAACCGGTAACAATGAGCAGTTCTTC. Protein sequence: CASRTGNNEQFF.

The genes are TRBV14 and TRBJ2-1; D remains unclear. The CDR3 consists of 15 residues. V dropped 0 bases and J dropped 6 bases, with 12 bases sitting between them. Germline CDR1 and CDR2: SGHDN and FVKESK. CDR3 loop: CASSQDPASANEQFF. The CDR3 DNA follows: TGTGCCAGCAGCCAAGATCCGGCCAGCGCCAATGAGCAGTTCTTC.

V is TRBV11-2 and J is TRBJ2-5; a possible D gene is TRBD2 (6 bases). The germline V gene encodes CDR1 SGHAT and CDR2 FQNNGV. V was trimmed by 5 bases and J by 5 bases, leaving 24 bases between them. The CDR3 totals 17 residues. CDR3: CASSPRGVARGGETQYF. The CDR3 DNA reads TGTGCCAGCAGCCCCCGGGGAGTGGCTAGAGGAGGGGAGACCCAGTACTTC.

The rearrangement joins TRBV5-1 to TRBJ2-2, with D unclear. Germline-derived CDR1 and CDR2 are SGHRS and YFSETQ. The CDR3 is 15 amino acids. Trimming left V 0 bases short and J 1 base short, with 7 bases between. For the CDR3, the DNA is TGCGCCAGCAGCTTGGCGGTCAAGAACACCGGGGAGCTGTTTTTT. As protein: CASSLAVKNTGELFF. Variable domain in full (rest from reference TRBV5-1 and TRBJ2-2): KAGVTQTPRYLIKTRGQQVTLSCSPISGHRSVSWYQQTPGQGLQFLFEYFSETQRNKGNFPGRFSGRQFSNSRSEMNVSTLELGDSALYLCASSLAVKNTGELFFGEGSRLTVL.

This clone is a singleton in its sample. This chain uses TRBV10-3 with TRBJ1-5, with TRBD1 as a possible D gene (6 bases). CDR3 length equals 19 residues. In germline, CDR1 is ENHRY, CDR2 SYGVKD. Trimming cost V 0 bases and J 1 base, with 19 bases left between them. For the CDR3, the DNA is TGTGCCATCAGTGAGTCGGACAGATCCCCATTGATGAGCAATCAGCCCCAGCATTTT. It translates to CAISESDRSPLMSNQPQHF.

The CDR3 sequence: CASSLVAGLAGGISYEQYF. The CDR3 region has the DNA TGTGCCAGCAGCTTAGTGGCCGGGCTGGCGGGGGGGATCTCCTACGAGCAGTACTTC. V gene TRBV7-2 combines with J gene TRBJ2-7, with 9 bases that match TRBD2. This CDR3 is built from 19 residues. Trimming cost V 1 base and J 0 bases; bases outside gene matches: 13. The germline V gene encodes CDR1 SGHTA and CDR2 FQGNSA.

The V gene is TRBV5-1, the J gene TRBJ2-3; D possibly corresponds to TRBD1 (6 bases). The CDR3 is made up of 14 amino acids. Between the trimmed V and J ends, which lost 0 bases and 5 bases, there was a span of 10 bases. Germline V lookup: CDR1 SGHRS, CDR2 YFSETQ. The CDR3 DNA reads TGCGCCAGCAGCTTGGAAAAAGGGGGAGATACGCAGTATTTT. This encodes CASSLEKGGDTQYF.

The chain is built from TRBV25-1 and TRBJ1-4; TRBD1 matches 7 bases. Germline assignment: CDR1 MGHDK and CDR2 SYGVNS. The CDR3 sequence is 15 residues long. The J segment lost 8 bases and the V segment lost 3 bases, leaving 9 bases of the junction unmatched. Here the CDR3 DNA reads TGTGCCAGCAGTGATCCTGGACAGGCTCAGGAAAAACTGTTTTTT. It specifies CASSDPGQAQEKLFF.

This chain joins TRBV27 and TRBJ2-1, with TRBD1 matching 11 bases. The CDR3 runs to 14 residues. Per the germline V gene, CDR1 is MNHEY and CDR2 is SMNVEV (reference sequence). The V segment lost 7 bases and the J segment 4 bases; nucleotides outside the gene matches: 3. Here the CDR3 reads CASTRDRGYNEQFF. CDR3 sequence (DNA): TGTGCCAGCACCAGGGACAGGGGGTACAATGAGCAGTTCTTC.

The V and J genes are TRBV29-1 and TRBJ1-4; D remains ambiguous. Germline V gives CDR1 SQVTM, CDR2 ANQGSEA. This CDR3 has 14 amino acids. Trimming shortened V by 2 bases and J by 6 bases, and 13 bases separated the two germline ends. The chain's CDR3 is CSVESPETHEKLFF. The DNA for the CDR3 is TGCAGCGTTGAAAGCCCCGAAACCCATGAAAAACTGTTTTTT.

The chain combines TRBV15 with TRBJ1-4; D is undetermined. This CDR3 contains 15 residues. Deletions cut 2 bases from V and 7 bases from J, with 14 bases between. Germline lookup yields CDR1 LNHNV and CDR2 YYDKDF (reference sequence). As DNA, the CDR3 is TGTGCCACCAGCAGATCCTATACCGGACTTGAAAAACTGTTTTTT. Residues: CATSRSYTGLEKLFF.

This chain joins TRBV14 and TRBJ2-7; D is perhaps TRBD1 (6 bases). Deletions cut 2 bases from V and 9 bases from J, with 14 bases between. The CDR3 is made up of 13 amino acids. The germline V gene has CDR1 SGHDN and CDR2 FVKESK. CDR3 sequence reads: CASSQLPQGGQYF. The CDR3 nucleotides are TGTGCCAGCAGCCAACTCCCTCAAGGGGGGCAGTACTTC. Looking up the rest from reference TRBV14 and TRBJ2-7 gives the full variable domain: EAGVTQFPSHSVIEKGQTVTLRCDPISGHDNLYWYRRVMGKEIKFLLHFVKESKQDESGMPNNRFLAERTGGTYSTLKVQPAELEDSGVYFCASSQLPQGGQYFGPGTRLTVT.

This clone was seen just once. J is TRBJ1-6 and V is TRBV11-1, with 10 bases aligning to TRBD1. V shed 3 bases, J shed 6 bases, and the junction held 5 bases outside the gene matches. The CDR3 loop spans 16 amino acids. Per germline, CDR1 SGHAT and CDR2 FQDESV (reference sequence). The CDR3 coding sequence is TGTGCCAGCAGCTTCTCCGGGACAGGGGCTAATTCACCCCTCCACTTT. Protein: CASSFSGTGANSPLHF.

This clone was counted between two and nine times. The V gene is TRBV30, the J gene TRBJ1-4; D call uncertain. Per the germline V gene, CDR1 is GTSNPN and CDR2 is SVGIG (reference sequence). The CDR3 length is 14 residues. V shed 0 bases and J shed 7 bases, with 12 bases lying between them. The CDR3 DNA reads TGTGCCTGGAGTGTAGCTACCTATAGTGAAAAACTGTTTTTT. This codes for CAWSVATYSEKLFF.

The chain has TRBV5-6 and TRBJ2-2, with no clear D. The CDR3 extends over 16 amino acids. The V end was cut by 0 bases, the J end by 0 bases, with 9 bases between. Germline CDR1 SGHDT, CDR2 YYEEEE. The CDR3 loop reads CASSLVAVANTGELFF. The CDR3 DNA reads TGTGCCAGCAGCTTGGTTGCGGTGGCGAACACCGGGGAGCTGTTTTTT.

V is TRBV11-3 and J is TRBJ2-1, with TRBD2 matching over 12 bases. The junction had 10 bases not matched to a gene; V was cut back by 2 bases and J by 8 bases. The V gene's germline CDR1 is SGHNT and CDR2 YENEEA. The CDR3 length is 17 residues. CDR3 sequence reads: CASSLTSGGRSGDEQFF. CDR3 coding DNA: TGTGCCAGCAGCTTAACTAGCGGGGGGCGTAGCGGCGATGAGCAGTTCTTC.

The chain combines TRBV6-6 with TRBJ2-5; D may be TRBD2 (6 bases). CDR1 is MNHNY, CDR2 SVGAGI, per germline (reference sequence). V shed 0 bases and J shed 1 base, with 9 bases lying between them. This CDR3 is 15 amino acids long. This CDR3 reads CASSYSRGLQETQYF. The CDR3 nucleotides read TGTGCCAGCAGTTACTCGAGGGGACTCCAAGAGACCCAGTACTTC.

This chain joins TRBV27 and TRBJ2-5, with 7 bases that match TRBD1. The V gene end was trimmed by 5 bases and the J gene end by 0 bases; junction bases not matched to a gene: 12. The CDR3 length is 17 residues. Looked up from germline, CDR1 is MNHEY and CDR2 is SMNVEV (reference sequence). The CDR3 coding sequence is TGTGCCAGCAGTCCACGGGACCTCGGGACAGACCAAGAGACCCAGTACTTC. Translated: CASSPRDLGTDQETQYF.

The V call is TRBV2, the J call TRBJ1-1, with a weak D call TRBD1 (6 bases). The germline V gene encodes CDR1 SNHLY and CDR2 FYNNEI. Trimming removed 5 bases at V and 1 base at J, with 11 bases between. The CDR3 spans 14 residues. The chain's CDR3 is CASSFLTGNTEAFF. CDR3 coding DNA: TGTGCCAGCAGTTTCCTGACAGGGAACACTGAAGCTTTCTTT.

The chain recombines TRBV13 with TRBJ1-5, with 7 positions matching TRBD1. Trimming cost V 0 bases and J 6 bases; bases outside gene matches: 11. Germline V lookup: CDR1 PRHDT, CDR2 FYEKMQ (reference sequence). The CDR3 length is 17 residues. The CDR3 bases are TGTGCCAGCAGCTTAGGTCGCGGCAGGGGGTTGACTCAGCCCCAGCATTTT. Its protein product is CASSLGRGRGLTQPQHF.

The V call is TRBV5-1, the J call TRBJ2-5; 8 bases line up with TRBD1. This CDR3 spans 13 amino acids. V lost 4 bases, J lost 5 bases, and 4 bases stayed unmatched. Germline-derived CDR1 and CDR2 are SGHRS and YFSETQ. CDR3 amino acids: CASSPQGVETQYF. CDR3 in DNA: TGCGCCAGCAGCCCACAGGGGGTTGAGACCCAGTACTTC.

V gene TRBV6-5 combines with J gene TRBJ1-2; D may be TRBD1 (5 bases). Between the trimmed V and J ends, which lost 7 bases and 3 bases, there was a span of 15 bases. This CDR3 is built from 14 residues. Germline lookup yields CDR1 MNHEY and CDR2 SVGAGI. The CDR3, as DNA: TGTGCCAGCACCCTAGGGGCGAGTGACTATGGCTACACCTTC. Its translation: CASTLGASDYGYTF.

CDR3 amino acids: CASSPGLAGTDTQYF. The CDR3 DNA is TGTGCCAGCAGCCCGGGACTAGCGGGAACAGATACGCAGTATTTT. The genes are TRBV28 and TRBJ2-3, with 13 bases matching TRBD2. The CDR3 is 15 amino acids. Germline CDR1 is MDHEN and CDR2 is SYDVKM. Trimming took 6 bases from V and 3 from J; bases not matched to a gene: 3.

The chain couples TRBV19 to TRBJ1-1, with D uncertain. Germline CDR1 reads LNHDA; CDR2 reads SQIVND (reference sequence). The length of the CDR3 is 13 residues. Trimming shortened V by 3 bases and J by 3 bases, and 8 bases separated the two germline ends. In DNA, the CDR3 is TGTGCCAGTAGTATCCTGGAGGACACTGAAGCTTTCTTT. Translation gives CASSILEDTEAFF.